The present entry profiles one TCR beta chain with its context. This record belongs to a study of blood T cell repertoires in COVID-19. Study-wide context: Samples came from the United States, Italy and Spain, spanning acute and convalescent COVID-19. The analysed material was cDNA or gDNA that came from T cells, B-cell-depleted T cells, or PBMCs.

Between the trimmed V and J ends, which lost 5 bases and 2 bases, there was a span of 9 bases. The germline CDR1 and CDR2 sequences are SGHAT and FQNNGV. This CDR3 is 14 amino acids long. In the authors' methods: It was from reference gene primer amplification that nucleated cell counts were estimated. Sequenced by immunoSEQ multiplex PCR; TCRdb stores in-frame clones only, minus some. The V and J calls and the clone size are those of that table, but D and trimming were determined from the DNA. The sample records under 150,000 clones, 81% being singletons. Sequencing was carried out using peripheral blood. The chain has TRBV11-2 and TRBJ2-2; tentatively, D is TRBD1 (5 bases). The receptor was isolated from a man aged 50 or older with acute or convalescent COVID-19. This CDR3 reads CASSTTANTGELFF. CDR3 coding DNA: TGTGCCAGCAGCACGACAGCTAACACCGGGGAGCTGTTTTTT.